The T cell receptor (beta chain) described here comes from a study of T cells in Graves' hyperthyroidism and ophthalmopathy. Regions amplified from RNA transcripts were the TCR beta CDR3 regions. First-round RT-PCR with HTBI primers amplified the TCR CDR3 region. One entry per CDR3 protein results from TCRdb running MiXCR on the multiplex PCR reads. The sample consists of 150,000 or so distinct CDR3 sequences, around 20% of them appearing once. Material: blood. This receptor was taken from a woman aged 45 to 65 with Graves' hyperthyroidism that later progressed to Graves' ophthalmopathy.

This CDR3 is CASRTGLAFYNEQFF. CDR3 nucleotides: TGTGCCAGCAGAACGGGACTAGCTTTCTACAATGAGCAGTTCTTC. This chain connects TRBV28 to TRBJ2-1, with TRBD2 matching 9 bases. Looked up from germline, CDR1 is MDHEN and CDR2 is SYDVKM. With 6 bases clipped from V and 3 bases from J, the junction kept 6 bases outside the gene matches. This CDR3 region has 15 residues. Filled out from reference TRBV28 and TRBJ2-1, the complete variable domain reads DVKVTQSSRYLVKRTGEKVFLECVQDMDHENMFWYRQDPGLGLRLIYFSYDVKMKEKGDIPEGYSVSREKKERFSLILESASTNQTSMYLCASRTGLAFYNEQFFGPGTRLTVL.